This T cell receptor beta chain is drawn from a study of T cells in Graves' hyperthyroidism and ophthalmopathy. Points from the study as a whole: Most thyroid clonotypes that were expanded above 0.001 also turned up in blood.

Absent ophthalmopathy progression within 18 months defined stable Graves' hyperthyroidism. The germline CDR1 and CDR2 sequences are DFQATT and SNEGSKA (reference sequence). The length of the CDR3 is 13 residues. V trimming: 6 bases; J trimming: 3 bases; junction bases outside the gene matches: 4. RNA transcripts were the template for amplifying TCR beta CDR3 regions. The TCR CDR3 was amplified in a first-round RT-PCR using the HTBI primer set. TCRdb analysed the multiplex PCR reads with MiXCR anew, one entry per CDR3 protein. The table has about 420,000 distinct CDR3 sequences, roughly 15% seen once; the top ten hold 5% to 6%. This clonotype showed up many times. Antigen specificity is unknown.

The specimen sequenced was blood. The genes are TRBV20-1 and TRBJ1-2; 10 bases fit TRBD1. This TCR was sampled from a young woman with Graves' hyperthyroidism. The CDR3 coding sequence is TGCAGTGCCCGGACAGGGGGAGACTATGGCTACACCTTC. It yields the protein CSARTGGDYGYTF.